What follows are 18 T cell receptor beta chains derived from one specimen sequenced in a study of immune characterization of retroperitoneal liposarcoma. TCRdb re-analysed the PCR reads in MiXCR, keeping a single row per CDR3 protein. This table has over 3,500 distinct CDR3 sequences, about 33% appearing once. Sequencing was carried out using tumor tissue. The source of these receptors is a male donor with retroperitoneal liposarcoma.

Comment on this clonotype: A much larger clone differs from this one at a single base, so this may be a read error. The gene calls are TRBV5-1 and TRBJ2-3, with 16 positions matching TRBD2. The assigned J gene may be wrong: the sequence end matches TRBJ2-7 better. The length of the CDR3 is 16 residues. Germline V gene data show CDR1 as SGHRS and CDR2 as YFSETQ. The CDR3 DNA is TGCGCCAGCAGCTCGGGACTAGCGGGAGGGCGAAGTGAGCAGTACTTC. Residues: CASSSGLAGGRSEQYF.

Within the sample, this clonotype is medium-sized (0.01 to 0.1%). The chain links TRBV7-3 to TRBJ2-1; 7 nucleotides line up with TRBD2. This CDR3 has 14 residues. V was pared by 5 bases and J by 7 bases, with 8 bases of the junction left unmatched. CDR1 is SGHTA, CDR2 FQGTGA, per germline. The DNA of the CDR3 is TGTGCCAGCAGCCCTACGGGAGGACCTAATGAGCAGTTCTTC. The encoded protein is CASSPTGGPNEQFF.

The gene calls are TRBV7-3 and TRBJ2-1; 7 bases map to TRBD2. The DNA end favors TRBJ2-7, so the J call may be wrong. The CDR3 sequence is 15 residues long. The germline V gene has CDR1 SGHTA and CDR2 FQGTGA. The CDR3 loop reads CASSLLGSGPNEQYF. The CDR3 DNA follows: TGTGCCAGCAGCTTATTGGGTAGCGGGCCTAATGAGCAGTACTTC.

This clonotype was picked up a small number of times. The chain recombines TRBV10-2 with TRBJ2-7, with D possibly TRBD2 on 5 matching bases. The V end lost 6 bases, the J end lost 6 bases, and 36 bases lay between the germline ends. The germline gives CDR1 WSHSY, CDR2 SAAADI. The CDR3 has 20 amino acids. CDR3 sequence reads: CASREPNGLADTGLMGEQYF. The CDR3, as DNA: TGCGCCAGCAGGGAGCCTAACGGACTGGCCGATACTGGGCTCATGGGCGAGCAGTACTTC.

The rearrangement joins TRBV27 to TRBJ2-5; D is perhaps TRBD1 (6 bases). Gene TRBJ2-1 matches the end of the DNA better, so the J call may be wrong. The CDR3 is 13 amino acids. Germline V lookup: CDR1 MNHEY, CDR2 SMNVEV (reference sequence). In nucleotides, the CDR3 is TGTGCCAGCAGCCTACCAGGGGAACGCGAGCAGTTCTTC. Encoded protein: CASSLPGEREQFF.

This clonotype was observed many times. In DNA, the CDR3 is TGTGCCAGCAGGTCGGCGGGCCGGAGCTCCTACAATGAGCAGTTCTTC. It translates to CASRSAGRSSYNEQFF. J is TRBJ2-1 and V is TRBV7-6, with D maybe TRBD2 (5 bases). The CDR3 runs to 16 residues. Trimming pared 6 bases from V and 0 bases from J, leaving 15 bases between. Germline V CDR1 and CDR2: SGHVS, FNYEAQ.

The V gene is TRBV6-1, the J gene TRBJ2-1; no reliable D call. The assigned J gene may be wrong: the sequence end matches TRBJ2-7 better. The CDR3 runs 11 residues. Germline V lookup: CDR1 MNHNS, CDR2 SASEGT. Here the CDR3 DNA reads TGTGCCAGCAGTTCTCAGTACGAGCAGTACTTC. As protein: CASSSQYEQYF.

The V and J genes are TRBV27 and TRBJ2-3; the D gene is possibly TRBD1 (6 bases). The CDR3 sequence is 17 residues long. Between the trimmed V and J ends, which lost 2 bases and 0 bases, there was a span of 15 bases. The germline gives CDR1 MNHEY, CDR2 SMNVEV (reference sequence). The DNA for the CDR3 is TGTGCCAGCAGTTTAGCCAAAACCAGGGGAAGCACAGATACGCAGTATTTT. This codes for CASSLAKTRGSTDTQYF.

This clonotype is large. In DNA, the CDR3 is TGTGCCAGCAGCTCGCGAGCGGAGGCAGATACGCAGTATTTT. Translation gives CASSSRAEADTQYF. The chain is built from TRBV11-1 and TRBJ2-3; tentative D call: TRBD2 (5 bases). The germline V and J ends were trimmed by 4 bases and 4 bases, with 12 bases remaining between them. The V gene's germline CDR1 is SGHAT and CDR2 FQDESV (reference sequence). CDR3 length equals 14 residues.

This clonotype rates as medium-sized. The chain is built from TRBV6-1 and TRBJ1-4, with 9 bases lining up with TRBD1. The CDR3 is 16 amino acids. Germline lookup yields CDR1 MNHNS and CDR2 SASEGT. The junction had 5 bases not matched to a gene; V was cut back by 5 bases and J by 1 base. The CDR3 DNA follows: TGTGCCAGCAGTAGGGGACAGGGAGTAACTAATGAAAAACTGTTTTTT. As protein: CASSRGQGVTNEKLFF.

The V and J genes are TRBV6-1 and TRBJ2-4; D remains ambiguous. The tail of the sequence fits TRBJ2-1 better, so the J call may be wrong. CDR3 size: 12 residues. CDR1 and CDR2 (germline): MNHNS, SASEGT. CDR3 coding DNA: TGTGCCAGAATCGGACGGGCCAACGAGCAGTTCTTC. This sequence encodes CARIGRANEQFF.

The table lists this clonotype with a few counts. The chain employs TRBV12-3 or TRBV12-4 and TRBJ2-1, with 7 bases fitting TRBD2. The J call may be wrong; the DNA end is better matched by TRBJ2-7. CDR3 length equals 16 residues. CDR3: CASSFSGLSGLNEQYF. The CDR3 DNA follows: TGTGCCAGCAGTTTTAGCGGACTCTCGGGACTAAATGAGCAGTACTTC.

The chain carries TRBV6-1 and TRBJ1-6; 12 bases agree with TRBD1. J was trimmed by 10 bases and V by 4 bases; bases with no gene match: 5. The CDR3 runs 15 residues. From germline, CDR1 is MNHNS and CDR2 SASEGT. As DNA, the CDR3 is TGTGCCAGCAGTGTCGGGACAGGGGGCAGGTCACCCCTCCACTTT. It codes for CASSVGTGGRSPLHF.

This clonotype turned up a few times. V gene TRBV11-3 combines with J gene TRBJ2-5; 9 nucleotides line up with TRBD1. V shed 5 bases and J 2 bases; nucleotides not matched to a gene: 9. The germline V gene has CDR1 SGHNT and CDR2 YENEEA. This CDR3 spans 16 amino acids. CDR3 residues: CASSLLGTGIQETQYF. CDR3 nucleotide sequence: TGTGCCAGCAGCCTTTTGGGGACAGGGATTCAAGAGACCCAGTACTTC.

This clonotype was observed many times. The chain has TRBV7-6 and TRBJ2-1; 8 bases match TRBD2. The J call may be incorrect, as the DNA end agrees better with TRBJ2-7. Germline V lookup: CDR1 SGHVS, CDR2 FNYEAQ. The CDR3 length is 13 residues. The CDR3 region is CASSPGGVDEQYF. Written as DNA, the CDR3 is TGTGCCAGCAGCCCGGGGGGGGTTGACGAGCAGTACTTC.

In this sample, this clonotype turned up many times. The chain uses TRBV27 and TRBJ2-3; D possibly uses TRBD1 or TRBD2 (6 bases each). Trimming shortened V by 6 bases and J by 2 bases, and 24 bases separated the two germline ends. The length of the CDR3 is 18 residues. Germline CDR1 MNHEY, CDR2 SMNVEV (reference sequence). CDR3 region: CASRLRGVTPTDTDTQYF. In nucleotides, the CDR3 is TGTGCCAGCAGATTAAGGGGGGTAACCCCCACCGACACAGATACGCAGTATTTT.

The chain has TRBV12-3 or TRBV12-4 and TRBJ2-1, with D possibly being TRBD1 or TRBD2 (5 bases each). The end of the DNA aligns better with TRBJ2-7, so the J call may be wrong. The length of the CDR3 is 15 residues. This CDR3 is CASSFAGTSNNEQYF. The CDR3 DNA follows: TGTGCCAGCAGTTTTGCAGGGACCTCAAACAATGAGCAGTACTTC.

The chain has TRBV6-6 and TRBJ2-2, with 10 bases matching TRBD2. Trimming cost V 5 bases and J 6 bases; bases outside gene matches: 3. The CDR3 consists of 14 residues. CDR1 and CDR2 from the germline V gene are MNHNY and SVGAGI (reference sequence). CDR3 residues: CASSPSGRSGELFF. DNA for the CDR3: TGTGCCAGCAGTCCTAGCGGGAGATCCGGGGAGCTGTTTTTT.